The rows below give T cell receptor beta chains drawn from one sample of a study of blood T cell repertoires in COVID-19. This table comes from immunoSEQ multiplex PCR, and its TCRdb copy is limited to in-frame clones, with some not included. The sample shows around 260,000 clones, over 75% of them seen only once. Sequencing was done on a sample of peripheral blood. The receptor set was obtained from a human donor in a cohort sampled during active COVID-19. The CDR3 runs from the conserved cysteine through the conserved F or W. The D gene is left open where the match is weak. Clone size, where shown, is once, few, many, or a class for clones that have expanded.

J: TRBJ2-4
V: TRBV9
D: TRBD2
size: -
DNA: TGTGCCAGCAGCGGGGGACTAGCGGAGAACATTCAGTACTTC
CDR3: CASSGGLAENIQYF

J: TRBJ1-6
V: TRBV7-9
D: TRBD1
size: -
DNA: TGTGCCAGTGCCCAGTACGGGACAGGTGATTCACCCCTCCACTTT
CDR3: CASAQYGTGDSPLHF

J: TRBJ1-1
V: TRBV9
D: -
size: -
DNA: TGTGCCAGCAGCGTAGATGGTCAAAAGCGCGCTTTCTTT
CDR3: CASSVDGQKRAFF

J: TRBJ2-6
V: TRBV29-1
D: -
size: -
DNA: TGCAGCGTTGAGAGAGCTGGGGCCAACGTCCTGACTTTC
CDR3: CSVERAGANVLTF

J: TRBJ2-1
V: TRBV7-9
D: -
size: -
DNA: TGTGCCAGCAAGTGGGGGCCAACCTACAATGAGCAGTTCTTC
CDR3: CASKWGPTYNEQFF

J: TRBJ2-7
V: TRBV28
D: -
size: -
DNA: TGTGCCAGCAGTTCACCTCCTTCGGGGGTACCCTACGAGCAGTACTTC
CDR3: CASSSPPSGVPYEQYF

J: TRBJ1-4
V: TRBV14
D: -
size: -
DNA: TGTGCCAGCGGACAACGGCTTAATGAAAAACTGTTTTTT
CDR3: CASGQRLNEKLFF

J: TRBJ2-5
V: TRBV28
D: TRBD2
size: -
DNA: TGTGCCAGCAGGGGACTAGGCGGGAACCAAGAGACCCAGTACTTC
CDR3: CASRGLGGNQETQYF

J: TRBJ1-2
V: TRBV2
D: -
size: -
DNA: TGTGCCAGCCGCAGGGAGGACGTTAGGGACTATGGCTACACCTTC
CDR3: CASRREDVRDYGYTF

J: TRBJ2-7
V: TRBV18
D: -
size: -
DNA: TGTGCCAGCTCCCCAGAAGAGTTCTACGAGCAGTACTTC
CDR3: CASSPEEFYEQYF

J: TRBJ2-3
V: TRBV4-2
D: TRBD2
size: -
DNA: TGTGCCAGCAGCCACTCTAGCGGGACAGATACGCAGTATTTT
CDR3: CASSHSSGTDTQYF

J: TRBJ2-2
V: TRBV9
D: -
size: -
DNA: TGTGCCAGCAGCGTAGTCAGAGGCGGGGAGCTGTTTTTT
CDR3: CASSVVRGGELFF

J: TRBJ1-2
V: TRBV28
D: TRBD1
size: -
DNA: TGTGCCAGCACTCAAGGGGGCGCTGGGTATGGCTACACCTTC
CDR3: CASTQGGAGYGYTF

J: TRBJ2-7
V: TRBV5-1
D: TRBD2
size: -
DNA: TGCGCCAGTAAGGGACTAAACTCCTACGAGCAGTACTTC
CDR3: CASKGLNSYEQYF

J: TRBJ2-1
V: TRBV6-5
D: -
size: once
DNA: TGTGCCAGCAGAAAACCCACTAATGAGCAGTTCTTC
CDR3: CASRKPTNEQFF

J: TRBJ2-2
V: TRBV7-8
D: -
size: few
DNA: TGTGCCAGCAGCTTCAGGGACACCGGGGAGCTGTTTTTT
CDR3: CASSFRDTGELFF

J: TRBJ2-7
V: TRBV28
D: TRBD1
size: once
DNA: TGTGCCAGCACCTCCTCCGGGACAGGGCGGTACGAGCAGTACTTC
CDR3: CASTSSGTGRYEQYF

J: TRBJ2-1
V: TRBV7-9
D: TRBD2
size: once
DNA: TGTGCCAGCAGCTTAGGGGGAGCGGGAGGCCAAAATGAGCAGTTCTTC
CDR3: CASSLGGAGGQNEQFF

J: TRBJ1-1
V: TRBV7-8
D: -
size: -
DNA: TGTGCCAGCAGCTTAGCCGAGAGGGTGAACACTGAAGCTTTCTTT
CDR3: CASSLAERVNTEAFF

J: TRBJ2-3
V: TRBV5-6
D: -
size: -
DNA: TGTGCCAGCAGCTCAACAGATACGCAGTATTTT
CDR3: CASSSTDTQYF

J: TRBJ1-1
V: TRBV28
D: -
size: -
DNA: TGTGCCAGCAGCCCCGGGGGTTATCAGACTGAAGCTTTCTTT
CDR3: CASSPGGYQTEAFF

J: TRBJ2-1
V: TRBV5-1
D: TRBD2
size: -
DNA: TGCGCCAGCAGCTGGCTTAGCGGGAGCGGCTATGAGCAGTTCTTC
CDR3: CASSWLSGSGYEQFF

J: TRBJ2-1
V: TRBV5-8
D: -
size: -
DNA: TGTGCCAGCAGCTTACCCCGAGGCGCCTACAATGAGCAGTTCTTC
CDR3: CASSLPRGAYNEQFF

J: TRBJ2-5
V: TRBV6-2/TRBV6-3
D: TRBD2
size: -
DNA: TGTGCCAGCAGTTACACCGGACTAGCGGGAGAGACCCAGTACTTC
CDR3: CASSYTGLAGETQYF

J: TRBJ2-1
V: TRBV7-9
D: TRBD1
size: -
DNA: TGTGCCAGCAGCACACAGGGGTTTCATAAGTTCTTC
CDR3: CASSTQGFHKFF

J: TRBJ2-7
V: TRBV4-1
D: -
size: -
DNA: TGCGCCAGCAGCCAAGGTCCCGGTACCTACGAGCAGTACTTC
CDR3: CASSQGPGTYEQYF

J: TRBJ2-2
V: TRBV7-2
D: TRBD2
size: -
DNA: TGTGCCAGCAGGCCTACTCTAGCGGGAGGTGGGGAGCTGTTTTTT
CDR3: CASRPTLAGGGELFF